This T cell receptor (beta chain) was found in a study of cytomegalovirus exposure and HLA in healthy donors. Across the whole study: HLA-typed donors contributed about 85 million unique TCRs, which were held in an early data release. Overall study results and limits: Per a later analysis, HLA-associated TCR beta chains showed more clonal expansion than other, equally common TCR beta chains. After further analysis at a later stage, 16,951 TCR beta sequences were associated with HLA alleles at 0.05 false discovery rate. What a later analysis reportedly showed was that an Asian-associated ancestry cluster had fewer N-insertions than the approximately 700-donor mean.

Trimming removed 4 bases at V and 7 bases at J, with 11 bases between. CDR1 and CDR2 from the germline V gene are SEHNR and FQNEAQ (reference sequence). The CDR3 totals 13 residues. The PCR made use of 60 Vbeta and 13 Jbeta primers. Only in-frame clones appear in the TCRdb table, and some are missing; sequencing was by immunoSEQ multiplex PCR. The sample has approximately 190,000 clones, 65% to 85% seen once. Comments on this clone: Its specificity is unknown.

This chain joins TRBV7-9 and TRBJ1-5; D is uncertain. The receptor was derived from a boy between 2 and 10 years old in good health and CMV-seronegative. Sequencing input: PBMCs. CDR3 loop: CASSSQEMQPQHF. For the CDR3, the DNA is TGTGCCAGCAGCTCCCAAGAGATGCAGCCCCAGCATTTT.